These T cell receptor beta chains were read from a single sample in a study of T cell repertoires in cytomegalovirus infection. TCRdb recomputed calls from the reads with MiXCR, one row per CDR3 protein. The table includes about 740,000 distinct CDR3 sequences, roughly a third detected once. Material: PBMCs. The receptors were sampled from a human donor in good health (CMV status not recorded). Some clones in this sample may be carry-over from other donors' samples. The CDR3 runs from the conserved cysteine through the conserved F or W. The D gene is left open where the match is weak. Some rows mark clone size as missing; the rest say once, few, many or name a class of expanded clone.

v_call	d_call	clone_size	j_call	cdr3_nt	cdr3_aa
TRBV19	TRBD1	few	TRBJ2-7	TGTGCCAGTAGTGGGACAGGGATATCCTACGAGCAGTACTTC	CASSGTGISYEQYF
TRBV7-9	TRBD1	few	TRBJ2-7	TGTGCCAGCAGCTCCTCGACAGGGAGCGAGCAGTACTTC	CASSSSTGSEQYF
TRBV20-1	TRBD2	few	TRBJ2-3	TGCAGTGCTAAGGGACTAGTTCCTAGCACAGATACGCAGTATTTT	CSAKGLVPSTDTQYF
TRBV7-6	TRBD2	NA	TRBJ2-4	TGTGCCAGCACCCCCGCGGGGGGCCGACCAAACATTCAGTACTTC	CASTPAGGRPNIQYF
TRBV7-6	NA	NA	TRBJ1-6	TGTGCCAGCAGTGCCGTAGAGTATAATTCACCCCTCCACTTT	CASSAVEYNSPLHF
TRBV6-1	NA	NA	TRBJ2-5	TGTGCCAGCAGTGAACGGGGGAACCAAGAGACCCAGTACTTC	CASSERGNQETQYF
TRBV11-1	NA	few	TRBJ1-1	TGTGCCAGCAGCTTTCGGGGGGTGCGGCCCGACAGCGGCACTGAAGCTTTCTTT	CASSFRGVRPDSGTEAFF
TRBV6-1	TRBD1	NA	TRBJ2-7	TGTGCCAGCAGTCGGGACAGGGGCTCAGTTTACGAGCAGTACTTC	CASSRDRGSVYEQYF
TRBV7-9	TRBD1	few	TRBJ2-1	TGTGCCAGCAGCAACAGCGACCCCATTCGGACAGGGGGGCGGAATGAGCAGTTCTTC	CASSNSDPIRTGGRNEQFF
TRBV6-6	NA	few	TRBJ2-3	TGTGCCAGCAGTCCCCTTCCCGCAGCCAGCACAGATACGCAGTATTTT	CASSPLPAASTDTQYF
TRBV6-2/TRBV6-3	NA	NA	TRBJ2-5	TGTGCCAGCAGTTATAGCCCCCCCCGCCGGGAAGAGACCCAGTACTTC	CASSYSPPRREETQYF
TRBV7-2	NA	few	TRBJ1-2	TGTGCCAGCAGCCATACCTTGACTACCGATGGCTACACCTTC	CASSHTLTTDGYTF
TRBV28	NA	many	TRBJ1-1	TGTGCCAGTGCAGAGTACATGAACACTGAAGCTTTCTTT	CASAEYMNTEAFF
TRBV10-3	NA	NA	TRBJ1-4	TGTGCCACCAAGGGAGTAAGGGGATCGATTGAAAAACTGTTTTTT	CATKGVRGSIEKLFF
TRBV7-6	TRBD2	many	TRBJ2-3	TGTGCCAGCAGCCCCAACGCCGGGAGGATAGATACGCAGTATTTT	CASSPNAGRIDTQYF
TRBV19	TRBD1	NA	TRBJ1-2	TGTGCCAGGACCCTGAAAAACGGAATTGAGAGAGGGGGCGAGAACTATGGCTACACCTTC	CARTLKNGIERGGENYGYTF
TRBV28	TRBD2	NA	TRBJ2-1	TGTGCCAGCAGGTCGGGACTAGCGGTGTACAATGAGCAGTTCTTC	CASRSGLAVYNEQFF
TRBV7-3	TRBD2	NA	TRBJ2-3	TGTGCCAGCAGCTCAACTAGCGGGGAAAGCACAGATACGCAGTATTTT	CASSSTSGESTDTQYF
TRBV4-1	NA	NA	TRBJ1-1	TGCGCCAGCAGCCAAGCGGGGCTTGGGACTGAAGCTTTATTT	CASSQAGLGTEALF
TRBV15	NA	NA	TRBJ1-5	TGTGCCACCAGCAGTTTCCCCCGGACAGCCACAAATCAGCCCCAGCGTTTT	CATSSFPRTATNQPQRF
TRBV6-5	TRBD2	NA	TRBJ2-1	TGTGCCAGCAGTTACTCGATGGGGGGGACTAGCGGCTACAATGAGCAGTTCTTC	CASSYSMGGTSGYNEQFF
TRBV28	TRBD2	NA	TRBJ2-7	TGTGCCAGCAGTTCGACTAGCGCTCCTCCTTACGAGCAGTACTTC	CASSSTSAPPYEQYF
TRBV4-1	NA	NA	TRBJ1-3	TGCGCCAGCAGCCTGTACCTGGGAGGGGAGGGCCCCTCTGGAAACACCATATATTTT	CASSLYLGGEGPSGNTIYF
TRBV5-6	TRBD1	few	TRBJ1-5	TGTGCCAGCAGCTCCGGGACAGGGGTTCAGCCCCAGCATTTT	CASSSGTGVQPQHF
TRBV10-2	NA	once	TRBJ1-5	TGCGCCAGCCCCAAGCGCGGGGGCAATCAGCCCCAGCATTTT	CASPKRGGNQPQHF
TRBV2	NA	NA	TRBJ1-5	TGTGCCAGCAGTGACGGGGGCCAGGGTCAGCCCCAGCATTTT	CASSDGGQGQPQHF
TRBV20-1	NA	NA	TRBJ1-2	TGCAGTGCTTCGGCTGACTCCTATGGCTACACCTTC	CSASADSYGYTF
TRBV19	TRBD1	NA	TRBJ1-1	TGTGCCAGTAGGATCAGGGGGTCGAACACTGAAGCTTTCTTT	CASRIRGSNTEAFF
TRBV12-3/TRBV12-4	TRBD1	NA	TRBJ2-4	TGTGCCAGCAGGCTTACCGGGACAGGGAAAAACATTCAGTACTTC	CASRLTGTGKNIQYF
TRBV30	NA	NA	TRBJ1-5	TGTGCCTGGAGTGACGCAGAGAATCAGCCCCAGCATTTT	CAWSDAENQPQHF
TRBV20-1	NA	few	TRBJ2-7	TGCAGTGCTAGAGAGAGGACAAGTCCCTACGAGCAGTACTTC	CSARERTSPYEQYF
TRBV27	TRBD1	NA	TRBJ1-2	TGTGCCAGCTCCAGGCGGGGACAGGGGGCTAACTATGGCTACACCTTC	CASSRRGQGANYGYTF
TRBV29-1	NA	NA	TRBJ2-1	TGCAGCGTTGACAGGGGTTTAGGGCTGGATGAGCAGTTCTTC	CSVDRGLGLDEQFF
TRBV24-1	TRBD1	NA	TRBJ1-2	TGTGCCACCCAGGGGGCGCGGGTTGACTATGGCTACACCTTC	CATQGARVDYGYTF
TRBV28	NA	few	TRBJ2-5	TGTGCCAGCAGCGGATCGGAGACCCAGTACTTC	CASSGSETQYF